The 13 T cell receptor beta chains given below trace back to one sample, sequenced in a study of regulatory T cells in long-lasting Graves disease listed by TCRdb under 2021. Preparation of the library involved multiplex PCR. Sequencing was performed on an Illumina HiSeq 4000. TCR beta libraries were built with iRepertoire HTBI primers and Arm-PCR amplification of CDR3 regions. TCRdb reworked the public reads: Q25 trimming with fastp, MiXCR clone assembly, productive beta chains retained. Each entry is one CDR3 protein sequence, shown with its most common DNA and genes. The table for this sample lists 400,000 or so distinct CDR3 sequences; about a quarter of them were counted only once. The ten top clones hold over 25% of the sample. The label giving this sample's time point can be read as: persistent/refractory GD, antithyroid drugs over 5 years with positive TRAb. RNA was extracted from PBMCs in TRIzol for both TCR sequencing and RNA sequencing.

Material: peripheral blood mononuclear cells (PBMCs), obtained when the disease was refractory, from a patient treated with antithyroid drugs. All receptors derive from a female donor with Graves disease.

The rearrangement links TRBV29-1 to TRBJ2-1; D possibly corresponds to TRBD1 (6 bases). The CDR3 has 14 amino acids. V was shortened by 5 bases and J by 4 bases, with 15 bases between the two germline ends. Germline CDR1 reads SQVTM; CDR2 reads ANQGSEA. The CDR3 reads CSVIGTMGYNEQFF. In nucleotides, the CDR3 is TGCAGCGTTATCGGGACAATGGGGTACAATGAGCAGTTCTTC.

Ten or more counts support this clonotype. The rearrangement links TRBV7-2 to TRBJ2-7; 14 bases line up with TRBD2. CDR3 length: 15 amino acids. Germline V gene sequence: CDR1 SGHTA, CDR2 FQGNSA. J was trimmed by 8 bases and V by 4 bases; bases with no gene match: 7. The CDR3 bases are TGTGCCAGCAGCTCCGGGACTAGCGGGAGTCAGCAGCAGTACTTC. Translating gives CASSSGTSGSQQQYF.

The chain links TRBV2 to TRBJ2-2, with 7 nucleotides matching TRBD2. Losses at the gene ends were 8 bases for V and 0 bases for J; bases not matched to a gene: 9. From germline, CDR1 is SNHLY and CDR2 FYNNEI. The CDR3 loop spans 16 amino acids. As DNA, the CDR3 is TGTGCCAGCTCACTACGACTAGCTTCGAACACCGGGGAGCTGTTTTTT. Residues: CASSLRLASNTGELFF.

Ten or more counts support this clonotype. The CDR3 region has the DNA TGTGCCAGCAGTGCGGTTTTTGGCTATGAAAAACTGTTTTTT. Translation: CASSAVFGYEKLFF. The chain combines TRBV7-8 with TRBJ1-4; no clear D gene. The CDR3 has 14 residues. Trimming shortened V by 6 bases and J by 6 bases, and 14 bases separated the two germline ends. CDR1 and CDR2 (germline): SGHVS, FQNEAQ.

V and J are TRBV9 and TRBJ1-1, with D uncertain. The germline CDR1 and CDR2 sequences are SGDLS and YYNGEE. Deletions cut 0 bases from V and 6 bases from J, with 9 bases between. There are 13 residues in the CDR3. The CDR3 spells CASSVEPNAEAFF. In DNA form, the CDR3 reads TGTGCCAGCAGCGTAGAGCCTAACGCTGAAGCTTTCTTT. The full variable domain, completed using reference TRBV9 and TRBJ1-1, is DSGVTQTPKHLITATGQRVTLRCSPRSGDLSVYWYQQSLDQGLQFLIQYYNGEERAKGNILERFSAQQFPDLHSELNLSSLELGDSALYFCASSVEPNAEAFFGQGTRLTVV.

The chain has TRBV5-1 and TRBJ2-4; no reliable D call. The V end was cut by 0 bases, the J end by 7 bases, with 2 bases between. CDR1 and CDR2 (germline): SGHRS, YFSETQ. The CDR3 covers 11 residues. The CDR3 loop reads CASSLGNIQYF. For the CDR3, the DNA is TGCGCCAGCAGCTTGGGGAACATTCAGTACTTC. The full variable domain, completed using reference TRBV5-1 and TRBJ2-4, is KAGVTQTPRYLIKTRGQQVTLSCSPISGHRSVSWYQQTPGQGLQFLFEYFSETQRNKGNFPGRFSGRQFSNSRSEMNVSTLELGDSALYLCASSLGNIQYFGAGTRLSVL.

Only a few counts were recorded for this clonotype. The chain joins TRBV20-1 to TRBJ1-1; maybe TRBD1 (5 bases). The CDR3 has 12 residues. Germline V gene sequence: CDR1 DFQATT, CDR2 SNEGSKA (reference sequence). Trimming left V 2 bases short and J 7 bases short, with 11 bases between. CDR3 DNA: TGCAGTGCTAGATTGGGGGGGGTTGAAGCTTTCTTT. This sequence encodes CSARLGGVEAFF.

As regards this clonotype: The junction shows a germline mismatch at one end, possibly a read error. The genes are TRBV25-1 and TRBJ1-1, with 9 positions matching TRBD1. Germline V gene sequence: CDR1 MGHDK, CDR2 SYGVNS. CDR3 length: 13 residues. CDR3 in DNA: TGTGCCAGTAGGGGGACAGGGCTCACTGAAGCTCTCTTT. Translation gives CASRGTGLTEALF.

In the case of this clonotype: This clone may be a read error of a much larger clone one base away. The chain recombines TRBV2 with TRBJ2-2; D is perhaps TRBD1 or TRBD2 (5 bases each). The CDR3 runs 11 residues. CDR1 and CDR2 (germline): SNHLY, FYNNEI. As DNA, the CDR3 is TGTGCCAGCAGTGACCCTGGGGGGCTGTTTTTT. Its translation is CASSDPGGLFF. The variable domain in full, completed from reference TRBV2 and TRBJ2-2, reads EPEVTQTPSHQVTQMGQEVILRCVPISNHLYFYWYRQILGQKVEFLVSFYNNEISEKSEIFDDQFSVERPDGSNFTLKIRSTKLEDSAMYFCASSDPGGLFFGEGSRLTVL.

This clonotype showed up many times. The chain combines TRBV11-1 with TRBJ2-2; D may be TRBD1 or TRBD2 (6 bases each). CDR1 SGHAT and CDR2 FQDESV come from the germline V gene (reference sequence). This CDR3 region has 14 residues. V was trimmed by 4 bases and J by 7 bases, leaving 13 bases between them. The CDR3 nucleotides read TGTGCCAGCAGCTACAGGGCGGGGCACGGGGAGCTGTTTTTT. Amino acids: CASSYRAGHGELFF. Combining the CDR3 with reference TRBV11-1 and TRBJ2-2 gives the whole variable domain EAEVAQSPRYKITEKSQAVAFWCDPISGHATLYWYRQILGQGPELLVQFQDESVVDDSQLPKDRFSAERLKGVDSTLKIQPAELGDSAMYLCASSYRAGHGELFFGEGSRLTVL.

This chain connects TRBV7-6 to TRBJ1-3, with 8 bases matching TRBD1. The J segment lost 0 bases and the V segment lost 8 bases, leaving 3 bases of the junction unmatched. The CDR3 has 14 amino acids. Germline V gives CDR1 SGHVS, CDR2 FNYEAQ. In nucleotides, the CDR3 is TGTGCCAGCGGGACAGGAGACTCTGGAAACACCATATATTTT. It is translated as CASGTGDSGNTIYF.

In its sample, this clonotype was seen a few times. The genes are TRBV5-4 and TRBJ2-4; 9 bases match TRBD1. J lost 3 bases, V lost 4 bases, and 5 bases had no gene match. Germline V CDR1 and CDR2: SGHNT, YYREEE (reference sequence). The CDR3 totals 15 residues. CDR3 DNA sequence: TGTGCCAGCAGCCGGACAGGGGTTGACAAAAACATTCAGTACTTC. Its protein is CASSRTGVDKNIQYF.

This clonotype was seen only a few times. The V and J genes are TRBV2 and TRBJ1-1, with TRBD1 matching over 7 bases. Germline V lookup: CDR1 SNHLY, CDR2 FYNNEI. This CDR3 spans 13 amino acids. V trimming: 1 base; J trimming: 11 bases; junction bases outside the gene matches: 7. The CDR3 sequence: CASSEGDSLEAFF. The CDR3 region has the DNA TGTGCCAGCAGTGAAGGGGACAGCCTGGAGGCTTTCTTT.